The 26 T cell receptor beta chains reported below all come from one sample, sequenced in a study of T-cell reconstitution after alpha-beta-depleted transplantation in children. A library of TCRbeta sequences, prepared with unique molecular identifiers, was generated. In TCRdb, the PCR reads were re-called with MiXCR into one record per CDR3 protein. The table shows 800,000 to 1,000,000 distinct CDR3 sequences, with around 30% occurring only once. The sample here was PBMCs, mostly from graft donor cells, taken 360 days after TCRalphabeta/CD19-depleted stem cell transplant. These receptors originate from a boy under three years old who had a stem cell transplant for SCID, so the T cells may come from the graft donor.

This clonotype showed up many times. The chain combines TRBV6-1 with TRBJ2-7; either TRBD1 or TRBD2 may supply D (5 bases each). V was shortened by 6 bases and J by 1 base, with 10 bases between the two germline ends. Germline V gene data show CDR1 as MNHNS and CDR2 as SASEGT. This CDR3 spans 13 amino acids. The CDR3 nucleotides are TGTGCCAGCAGCCGGGACGGTTCCTACGAGCAGTACTTC. Its protein is CASSRDGSYEQYF.

The rearrangement uses TRBV4-1 and TRBJ2-1; 9 bases match TRBD2. The CDR3 has 16 residues. J gave up 4 bases and V 4 bases, and 8 bases lay outside the gene matches. From germline, CDR1 is MGHRA and CDR2 YSYEKL. As DNA, the CDR3 is TGCGCCAGCAGCCCGGCGGCTAGCGGGGTATACAATGAGCAGTTCTTC. Its translation: CASSPAASGVYNEQFF.

The chain joins TRBV12-3 or TRBV12-4 to TRBJ2-5, with 7 nucleotides matching TRBD1. After removal of 5 bases from V and 1 base from J, the junction contained 7 bases not matched to a gene. The CDR3 extends over 15 amino acids. This chain's CDR3 is CASSVTGTAQETQYF. In DNA form, the CDR3 reads TGTGCCAGCAGTGTAACCGGGACAGCCCAAGAGACCCAGTACTTC.

This chain connects TRBV4-2 to TRBJ2-7; no clear D. Germline CDR1 LGHNA, CDR2 YNFKEQ. V was cut by 1 base and J by 5 bases, with 9 bases left in between. The CDR3 runs 13 residues. CDR3 DNA: TGTGCCAGCAGCCAAGTCGCCCAGAACGAGCAGTACTTC. Protein sequence: CASSQVAQNEQYF.

J is TRBJ2-3 and V is TRBV2, with a weak D call TRBD2 (7 bases). Germline values: CDR1 SNHLY, CDR2 FYNNEI. This CDR3 has 16 amino acids. The germline V and J ends were trimmed by 3 bases and 0 bases, with 13 bases remaining between them. The CDR3 DNA follows: TGTGCCAGCAGTGATCTGGCGGGGGCCAGCACAGATACGCAGTATTTT. It translates to CASSDLAGASTDTQYF.

J is TRBJ2-1 and V is TRBV10-2, with 8 bases identical to TRBD2. CDR3 size: 15 residues. The germline gives CDR1 WSHSY, CDR2 SAAADI. V shed 7 bases, J shed 10 bases, and the junction held 15 bases outside the gene matches. The CDR3 nucleotides are TGCGCCAGCAAAAGGAACGGGGGGGACGCGGGAGAGCAGTTCTTC. Encoded protein: CASKRNGGDAGEQFF.

This clonotype has ten or more counts. The chain carries TRBV29-1 and TRBJ2-3, with 8 bases identical to TRBD1. CDR1 is SQVTM, CDR2 ANQGSEA, per germline. The CDR3 extends over 15 amino acids. V gave up 5 bases and J gave up 3 bases; unmatched junction bases: 10. The CDR3 reads CSVTDRGSTTDTQYF. The CDR3 DNA follows: TGCAGCGTTACCGACAGGGGAAGCACGACAGATACGCAGTATTTT.

This clonotype has just one count. The chain employs TRBV7-2 and TRBJ2-3; D is possibly TRBD1 or TRBD2 (5 bases each). From germline, CDR1 is SGHTA and CDR2 FQGNSA. The CDR3 loop spans 15 amino acids. Trimming stripped 4 bases from V and 6 bases from J, with 17 bases between. Here the CDR3 reads CASSSGGPRFDTQYF. The CDR3 DNA is TGTGCCAGCAGCTCTGGGGGACCCCGGTTCGATACGCAGTATTTT.

In its sample, this clonotype was seen a few times. The chain carries TRBV20-1 and TRBJ2-7; 8 positions agree with TRBD2. Germline V gives CDR1 DFQATT, CDR2 SNEGSKA (reference sequence). CDR3 length: 14 amino acids. Trimming took 7 bases from V and 2 from J; bases not matched to a gene: 10. The CDR3 spells CSVQAGDWTYEQYF. The CDR3 DNA reads as TGCAGTGTGCAAGCGGGAGATTGGACCTACGAGCAGTACTTC.

The rearrangement links TRBV21-1 to TRBJ2-7; the DNA was not used to check the table's D call, TRBD1. TRBV21-1 is noted as a pseudogene. The CDR3 contains 17 residues. The DNA of the CDR3 is TGTGCCAGCAGCAATTCAAACCCCGGGGGGAATTCCTACGAGCAGTACTTC. Translation: CASSNSNPGGNSYEQYF.

This clonotype was counted only a few times. J is TRBJ2-6 and V is TRBV6-1; D remains ambiguous. Germline CDR1 MNHNS, CDR2 SASEGT. The V gene lost 8 bases and the J gene lost 0 bases, with 17 bases spanning the gap. The CDR3 has 17 residues. The CDR3 sequence is CASELHGVDSGANVLTF. The CDR3 nucleotides are TGTGCCAGCGAACTACATGGGGTAGACTCTGGGGCCAACGTCCTGACTTTC.

The chain combines TRBV24-1 with TRBJ2-2, with D uncertain. Germline loops: CDR1 KGHDR, CDR2 SFDVKD. This CDR3 has 12 residues. V was clipped by 4 bases and J by 5 bases, with 4 bases between them. CDR3 in DNA: TGTGCCACCAGTGAGGGGACCGGGGAGCTGTTTTTT. Translation: CATSEGTGELFF.

V usage is TRBV7-2 and J usage is TRBJ1-2; D may be TRBD1 (6 bases). Trimming took 2 bases from V and 8 from J, leaving 21 bases between them. The germline CDR1 and CDR2 sequences are SGHTA and FQGNSA. There are 16 residues in the CDR3. In nucleotides, the CDR3 is TGTGCCAGCAGCTTAACGCCAGGCGTGGGAGGGGGAGGCTACACCTTC. This encodes CASSLTPGVGGGGYTF.

This clonotype was seen a single time. This chain uses TRBV7-8 with TRBJ2-5; 8 positions match TRBD1. CDR1 and CDR2 from the germline V gene are SGHVS and FQNEAQ. This CDR3 region has 15 residues. The ends lost 3 bases at V and 3 bases at J; junction bases unmatched: 6. CDR3 residues: CASSLPDRGEETQYF. CDR3 in DNA: TGTGCCAGCAGCTTGCCCGACAGGGGAGAAGAGACCCAGTACTTC. Combining the CDR3 with reference TRBV7-8 and TRBJ2-5 gives the whole variable domain GAGVSQSPRYKVAKRGQDVALRCDPISGHVSLFWYQQALGQGPEFLTYFQNEAQLDKSGLPSDRFFAERPEGSVSTLKIQRTQQEDSAVYLCASSLPDRGEETQYFGPGTRLLVL.

V gene TRBV6-1 combines with J gene TRBJ2-3; perhaps TRBD1 as D (6 bases). The V gene lost 5 bases and the J gene lost 11 bases, with 14 bases spanning the gap. This CDR3 comprises 12 residues. Germline values: CDR1 MNHNS, CDR2 SASEGT. Here the CDR3 DNA reads TGTGCCAGCAGTCCACAGGGATTTAAGCAGTATTTT. This gives the protein CASSPQGFKQYF.

CDR3: CASSLNGWGEFF. Here the CDR3 DNA reads TGCGCCAGCAGCTTGAATGGGTGGGGCGAGTTCTTC. V usage is TRBV5-1 and J usage is TRBJ2-1, with D tentatively TRBD1 (5 bases). The CDR3 sequence is 12 residues long. Trimming cost V 1 base and J 14 bases, with 13 bases left between them. Germline V gene lookup returns CDR1 SGHRS and CDR2 YFSETQ. The full variable domain, with the rest looked up from reference TRBV5-1 and TRBJ2-1, is KAGVTQTPRYLIKTRGQQVTLSCSPISGHRSVSWYQQTPGQGLQFLFEYFSETQRNKGNFPGRFSGRQFSNSRSEMNVSTLELGDSALYLCASSLNGWGEFFGPGTRLTVL.

A single count supports this clonotype. The chain combines TRBV3-1 with TRBJ1-3; no clear D. This CDR3 comprises 16 residues. V lost 2 bases and J lost 0, with 11 bases in between. Germline V gene data show CDR1 as LGHDT and CDR2 as YNNKEL (reference sequence). CDR3 in amino acids: CASSQRARFSGNTIYF. The CDR3 DNA reads TGTGCCAGCAGCCAACGGGCCCGTTTCTCTGGAAACACCATATATTTT.

V gene TRBV24-1 combines with J gene TRBJ2-7, with D hard to call. The germline V and J ends were trimmed by 6 bases and 6 bases, with 23 bases remaining between them. This CDR3 is built from 16 residues. Per germline, CDR1 KGHDR and CDR2 SFDVKD. The CDR3 sequence is CATSLLVQDPKREQYF. The CDR3 DNA follows: TGTGCCACCAGTCTCCTAGTTCAGGATCCGAAACGCGAGCAGTACTTC.

This clonotype has only a few counts. The gene calls are TRBV29-1 and TRBJ1-5; 8 nucleotides line up with TRBD1. Germline V gene sequence: CDR1 SQVTM, CDR2 ANQGSEA. The CDR3 is made up of 14 amino acids. V shed 4 bases and J 6 bases; nucleotides not matched to a gene: 8. The CDR3, as DNA: TGCAGCGTTGCTACAGGGACAGGAGCTCAGCCCCAGCATTTT. Residues: CSVATGTGAQPQHF.

Written as DNA, the CDR3 is TGTGCCAGCAGCGAGACTAGCGGGGGGGCTATCATAGATACGCAGTATTTT. Translated: CASSETSGGAIIDTQYF. V is TRBV3-1 and J is TRBJ2-3; 14 positions match TRBD2. The CDR3 has 17 amino acids. The germline V gene encodes CDR1 LGHDT and CDR2 YNNKEL (reference sequence). The J segment lost 5 bases and the V segment lost 5 bases, leaving 9 bases of the junction unmatched.

The genes are TRBV19 and TRBJ1-2, with D possibly matching TRBD1 (6 bases). The length of the CDR3 is 11 residues. Trimming shortened V by 10 bases and J by 6 bases, and 12 bases separated the two germline ends. Germline V gene lookup returns CDR1 LNHDA and CDR2 SQIVND (reference sequence). The CDR3 bases are TGTGCCACCAAAGGGGGGGATGGCTACACCTTC. It encodes CATKGGDGYTF.

V and J are TRBV28 and TRBJ1-2, with 7 bases matching TRBD1. V lost 8 bases and J lost 6; bases outside the gene matches: 21. CDR3 length: 17 residues. Germline V CDR1 and CDR2: MDHEN, SYDVKM. The CDR3 DNA sequence: TGTGCCAGCCTAACGGGGAGAAGGGGGCTTTTGGGTAATGGCTACACCTTC. This encodes CASLTGRRGLLGNGYTF.

This sequence joins TRBV27 and TRBJ2-2; D is possibly TRBD2 (6 bases). Germline CDR1 is MNHEY and CDR2 is SMNVEV (reference sequence). The CDR3 is 15 amino acids. V lost 7 bases to trimming and J lost 4 bases, with 16 bases between them. The CDR3 sequence: CASTRGGSGTGELFF. In DNA, the CDR3 is TGTGCCAGCACGAGGGGAGGATCGGGCACCGGGGAGCTGTTTTTT.

V and J are TRBV6-1 and TRBJ1-1; D unclear. CDR1 and CDR2 from the germline V gene are MNHNS and SASEGT. V was trimmed by 7 bases and J by 2 bases, leaving 14 bases between them. This CDR3 has 14 residues. The CDR3 bases are TGTGCCAGCATCAACCGGGCAGTAAACACTGAAGCTTTCTTT. This sequence encodes CASINRAVNTEAFF.

There are a few counts of this clonotype. The chain is built from TRBV19 and TRBJ2-2, with TRBD1 matching over 8 bases. The germline gives CDR1 LNHDA, CDR2 SQIVND (reference sequence). V was clipped by 4 bases and J by 7 bases; unmatched bases: 5. CDR3 length: 14 amino acids. The CDR3 nucleotides are TGTGCCAGTAGTACGACAGGGGCTATCGGGGAGCTGTTTTTT. It codes for CASSTTGAIGELFF.

V is TRBV9 and J is TRBJ2-3, with 7 bases aligning to TRBD1. The CDR3 runs to 17 residues. The V gene's germline CDR1 is SGDLS and CDR2 YYNGEE. V shed 4 bases and J 4 bases; nucleotides not matched to a gene: 15. DNA of the CDR3: TGTGCCAGCAGCCTCAGACAGGGCCGCTCATCGGCAGATACGCAGTATTTT. Translated, it gives CASSLRQGRSSADTQYF.